Listed below are T cell receptor beta chains from one sample, sequenced in a study of blood T cell repertoires in COVID-19. The data were produced by immunoSEQ multiplex PCR, yet TCRdb's version contains in-frame clones alone and is incomplete. The table has fewer than 250,000 clones, 86% seen once. Specimen: PBMCs or T cells enriched from blood (not recorded which). Receptor source: a woman aged 45 to 65 who had recovered from COVID-19. The CDR3 runs from the conserved cysteine through the conserved F or W. A D gene is named only where the DNA matches it firmly. Some rows mark clone size as missing; the rest say once, few, many or name a class of expanded clone.

J gene	D gene	V gene	clone size	CDR3 DNA	CDR3 protein
TRBJ1-2	-	TRBV28	-	TGTGCCAGCAGGGGGGCTACAGGAGAGTCCTATGGCTACACCTTC	CASRGATGESYGYTF
TRBJ1-2	-	TRBV18	-	TGTGCCAGCTCACCACTGGACAATTATGGCTACACCTTC	CASSPLDNYGYTF
TRBJ2-1	-	TRBV7-2	-	TGTGCCAGCAGGGAGTCGACGGGAGCTTACAATGAGCAGTTCTTC	CASRESTGAYNEQFF
TRBJ2-2	TRBD1	TRBV6-4	-	TGTGCCAGCAGGGGGACAGCTGCCGGGGAGCTGTTTTTT	CASRGTAAGELFF
TRBJ2-1	-	TRBV6-6	-	TGTGCCAGCAGTAGTTACGGGGGTAGCTCCTACAATGAGCAGTTCTTC	CASSSYGGSSYNEQFF
TRBJ1-2	-	TRBV5-8	-	TGTGCCAGCGGCACTTTCGGTGACGGGGGAGTAGACTATGGCTACACCTTC	CASGTFGDGGVDYGYTF
TRBJ1-1	-	TRBV9	-	TGTGCCAGCAGCGTTACAGGGAGTACTGAAGCTTTCTTT	CASSVTGSTEAFF
TRBJ1-2	-	TRBV7-9	-	TGTGCCAGCAGCTCAGGAGGCAACTATGGCTACACCTTC	CASSSGGNYGYTF
TRBJ2-7	TRBD1	TRBV6-5	-	TGTGCCAGCAGTTACTCTACAGGGGGACTCGAGCAGTACTTC	CASSYSTGGLEQYF
TRBJ1-4	-	TRBV2	-	TGTGCCAGCAGTGAATTCGGGGGGCAGGTTGAAAAACTGTTTTTT	CASSEFGGQVEKLFF
TRBJ2-7	TRBD1	TRBV7-9	-	TGTGCCAGCAGCTTCAGGGGGCAGGGGGGCCACGAGCAGTACTTC	CASSFRGQGGHEQYF
TRBJ2-5	TRBD1	TRBV5-6	once	TGTGCCAGCAGCTTGCTAGGGGGCCTAAAGACCCAGTACTTC	CASSLLGGLKTQYF
TRBJ1-5	-	TRBV4-3	-	TGCGCCAGCAGCCAAGGAGGGGACACACACCAGCATTTT	CASSQGGDTHQHF
TRBJ1-6	TRBD1	TRBV12-5	-	TGTGCTAGTGGGGGGGGACAGGTTAATTCACCCCTCCACTTT	CASGGGQVNSPLHF
TRBJ1-4	TRBD1	TRBV3-1/TRBV3-2	-	TGTGCCAGCAGTGACAGGGGCGGCGGGGAAAAACTGTTTTTT	CASSDRGGGEKLFF
TRBJ2-1	TRBD2	TRBV29-1	-	TGCAGCGTTGAATGGGGTTCCGGGACTAGCGCCAATGAGCAGTTCTTC	CSVEWGSGTSANEQFF
TRBJ2-7	-	TRBV18	-	TGTGCCAGCTCACCAGGACAGATGTACGAGCAGTACTTC	CASSPGQMYEQYF
TRBJ2-6	-	TRBV28	-	TGTGCCAGCAGTCGGACAGTAGCTGGGGCCAACGTCCTGACTTTC	CASSRTVAGANVLTF
TRBJ2-1	TRBD2	TRBV6-2/TRBV6-3	once	TGTGCCAGCAGTTACTCGAAGGGACTAGCGAAAAACAATGAGCAGTTCTTC	CASSYSKGLAKNNEQFF
TRBJ1-5	-	TRBV7-8	few	TGTGCCAGCAGCCCCCGGAAAGGGGGAGTAAGTCAGCCCCAGCATTTT	CASSPRKGGVSQPQHF
TRBJ2-1	-	TRBV7-3	once	TGTGCCAGCAGCTTAGCCCCCGGGAATGAGCAGTTCTTC	CASSLAPGNEQFF
TRBJ1-1	-	TRBV11-2	-	TGTGCCAGCAGCTTAGCAGAGCGAGGAGCTGAAGCTTTCTTT	CASSLAERGAEAFF
TRBJ2-7	-	TRBV20-1	-	TGCAGTGCCGAAACTTCCTACGAGCAGTACTTC	CSAETSYEQYF